The 25 T cell receptor beta chains below all came from one sample that was sequenced in a study of OX40 agonist ivuxolimab in advanced cancers. Assay used: immunoSEQ multiplex PCR; TCRdb lists only in-frame clones, some missing. The data hold some 99,000 clones, with about 80% observed a single time. The sequenced sample was CD4+ or CD8+ T cells sorted from blood, obtained in a trial of the OX40 agonist ivuxolimab. Source of these receptors: an adult with an advanced solid tumor such as melanoma, head and neck, liver or kidney cancer.

The gene calls are TRBV7-8 and TRBJ2-5; D tentatively fits TRBD1 or TRBD2 (5 bases each). TRBJ2-7 explains the end of the DNA better; the J call may be wrong. Germline V CDR1 and CDR2: SGHVS, FQNEAQ. The CDR3 loop spans 15 amino acids. CDR3 coding DNA: TGTGCCAGCAGCGGGTACGGGACGGCAAATTACGAGCAGTACTTC. This codes for CASSGYGTANYEQYF.

This clone came up a few times. The chain combines TRBV6-1 with TRBJ2-3; D is unclear. Germline V gene data show CDR1 as MNHNS and CDR2 as SASEGT. The CDR3 extends over 14 amino acids. Trimming removed 1 base at V and 4 bases at J, with 9 bases between. CDR3 in DNA: TGTGCCAGCAGTGAAGAACGGTCCGCAGATACGCAGTATTTT. Its protein product is CASSEERSADTQYF.

The J gene is TRBJ1-5, the V gene TRBV19; D is ambiguous. Trimming removed 2 bases from V and 7 bases from J, with 9 bases in between. This CDR3 comprises 13 residues. Germline CDR1 LNHDA, CDR2 SQIVND (reference sequence). CDR3: CASSIRVEQPQHF. DNA for the CDR3: TGTGCCAGTAGTATAAGGGTTGAGCAGCCCCAGCATTTT.

CDR3: CASSQRGGSYNEQFF. CDR3 DNA: TGCGCCAGCAGCCAGAGGGGCGGCTCCTACAATGAGCAGTTCTTC. The chain couples TRBV4-3 to TRBJ2-1; D may correspond to TRBD1 or TRBD2 (5 bases each). V was cut by 3 bases and J by 0 bases, with 9 bases left in between. CDR1 and CDR2 from the germline V gene are LGHNA and YSLEER. This CDR3 region has 15 residues.

The rearrangement joins TRBV6-9 to TRBJ2-7; D possibly corresponds to TRBD2 (6 bases). The V gene lost 4 bases and the J gene lost 2 bases, with 15 bases spanning the gap. The germline gives CDR1 MNHGY, CDR2 SVAAGI. CDR3 length equals 15 residues. CDR3 in DNA: TGTGCCAGCAGTTGCCCCGGGACTTTTACCTACGAGCAGTACTTC. Translation: CASSCPGTFTYEQYF.

V usage is TRBV7-2 and J usage is TRBJ2-7; possibly TRBD1 for D (5 bases). V lost 4 bases and J lost 1, with 11 bases in between. Germline V gene sequence: CDR1 SGHTA, CDR2 FQGNSA. This CDR3 has 14 amino acids. In DNA form, the CDR3 reads TGTGCCAGCAGCTACCGGACACCATCCTACGAGCAGTACTTC. This gives the protein CASSYRTPSYEQYF.

The rearrangement links TRBV21-1 to TRBJ2-3; TRBD1, the D gene given by the table, was not confirmed from the DNA. TRBV21-1 is labeled a pseudogene. This CDR3 spans 15 amino acids. The CDR3 protein is CASSKDQAGEDTQYF. The CDR3 DNA is TGTGCCAGCAGCAAAGATCAGGCAGGCGAGGATACGCAGTATTTT.

The chain has TRBV7-2 and TRBJ1-4; tentatively, D is TRBD1 (6 bases). V was pared by 6 bases and J by 3 bases, with 14 bases between. Germline CDR1 SGHTA, CDR2 FQGNSA. This CDR3 is 15 amino acids long. The CDR3 is CASSRGGAANEKLFF. In DNA, the CDR3 is TGTGCCAGCAGTAGGGGGGGTGCGGCTAATGAAAAACTGTTTTTT.

This clone has only a few counts. The chain employs TRBV6-5 and TRBJ2-1, with D possibly matching TRBD2 (6 bases). Looked up from germline, CDR1 is MNHEY and CDR2 is SVGAGI. V was shortened by 5 bases and J by 15 bases, with 23 bases between the two germline ends. The CDR3 consists of 14 residues. As DNA, the CDR3 is TGTGCCAGCAGTACTGGAGACGGGAGAGAGGTCCTGTTCTTC. This sequence encodes CASSTGDGREVLFF.

The chain recombines TRBV19 with TRBJ2-1, with 8 bases aligning to TRBD1. J gave up 5 bases and V 1 base, and 7 bases lay outside the gene matches. There are 16 residues in the CDR3. CDR1 and CDR2 (germline): LNHDA, SQIVND (reference sequence). CDR3 bases: TGTGCCAGTAGTATAGCAGCAGGGGGCCTAGACAATGAGCAGTTCTTC. Translating gives CASSIAAGGLDNEQFF.

The gene calls are TRBV15 and TRBJ2-5, with D possibly being TRBD2 (5 bases). Trimming pared 5 bases from V and 2 bases from J, leaving 12 bases between. The germline V gene has CDR1 LNHNV and CDR2 YYDKDF (reference sequence). The CDR3 is 14 residues long. Here the CDR3 reads CATSADAGQETQYF. The CDR3 DNA reads TGTGCCACCAGCGCTGATGCGGGTCAAGAGACCCAGTACTTC.

This clone occurred once. The rearrangement links TRBV27 to TRBJ2-3, with D perhaps matching TRBD2 (5 bases). Germline V gene lookup returns CDR1 MNHEY and CDR2 SMNVEV (reference sequence). V was cut by 7 bases and J by 2 bases, with 16 bases left in between. The CDR3 covers 15 residues. The CDR3 reads CASTRDGISTDTQYF. DNA for the CDR3: TGTGCCAGCACTCGAGACGGGATTTCCACAGATACGCAGTATTTT.

This clone is a singleton in its sample. The chain joins TRBV7-2 to TRBJ1-2; 9 bases agree with TRBD1. The V segment lost 7 bases and the J segment 1 base; nucleotides outside the gene matches: 10. CDR1 and CDR2 from the germline V gene are SGHTA and FQGNSA. CDR3 size: 16 residues. The CDR3 sequence: CASNPGGTGINYGYTF. The CDR3 DNA follows: TGTGCCAGCAACCCGGGAGGGACAGGGATTAACTATGGCTACACCTTC.

V is TRBV11-2 and J is TRBJ2-7; no firm D call. CDR3 length: 15 amino acids. Germline CDR1 SGHAT, CDR2 FQNNGV. V gave up 5 bases and J gave up 0 bases, with 14 bases separating them. DNA for the CDR3: TGTGCCAGCAGCGGCCTTAAGCGTCGCTCCTACGAGCAGTACTTC. This encodes CASSGLKRRSYEQYF.

J is TRBJ2-5 and V is TRBV16, with a weak D call TRBD2 (5 bases). The germline CDR1 and CDR2 sequences are KGHSY and FQNENV. V gave up 2 bases and J gave up 2 bases, with 6 bases separating them. The CDR3 length is 13 residues. The CDR3 loop is CASSQEGQETQYF. In DNA, the CDR3 is TGTGCCAGCAGCCAAGAGGGACAAGAGACCCAGTACTTC.

This clone has more than one count but fewer than ten. The V call is TRBV7-2, the J call TRBJ1-2; D not certain. The CDR3 consists of 14 residues. The V end lost 2 bases, the J end lost 2 bases, and 9 bases lay between the germline ends. Germline CDR1 SGHTA, CDR2 FQGNSA. The CDR3 sequence: CASSLPPPNYGYTF. The CDR3 coding sequence is TGTGCCAGCAGCTTACCTCCTCCCAACTATGGCTACACCTTC.

V gene TRBV7-2 combines with J gene TRBJ2-5; unclear D gene. V was pared by 4 bases and J by 1 base, with 10 bases between. The germline gives CDR1 SGHTA, CDR2 FQGNSA. The CDR3 loop spans 14 amino acids. The CDR3 reads CASSSGRFQETQYF. Here the CDR3 DNA reads TGTGCCAGCAGCTCTGGACGGTTCCAAGAGACCCAGTACTTC. The whole variable domain, filled in from reference TRBV7-2 and TRBJ2-5, reads GAGVSQSPSNKVTEKGKDVELRCDPISGHTALYWYRQSLGQGLEFLIYFQGNSAPDKSGLPSDRFSAERTGGSVSTLTIQRTQQEDSAVYLCASSSGRFQETQYFGPGTRLLVL.

J is TRBJ1-2 and V is TRBV28, with 8 bases identical to TRBD1. V lost 7 bases to trimming and J lost 3 bases; unmatched junction nucleotides: 10. Germline-derived CDR1 and CDR2 are MDHEN and SYDVKM. The CDR3 is 15 amino acids. In DNA, the CDR3 is TGTGCCAGCATCACCGCCGGGACAGGTGACTATGGCTACACCTTC. Protein product: CASITAGTGDYGYTF.

The chain uses TRBV4-2 and TRBJ1-6, with D maybe TRBD1 (6 bases). Trimming left V 0 bases short and J 7 bases short, with 13 bases between. This CDR3 region has 16 residues. The germline gives CDR1 LGHNA, CDR2 YNFKEQ. The CDR3: CASSQESGAGNSPLHF. CDR3 coding DNA: TGTGCCAGCAGCCAAGAATCAGGGGCGGGCAATTCACCCCTCCACTTT.

The chain joins TRBV15 to TRBJ2-7; unclear D gene. Per the germline V gene, CDR1 is LNHNV and CDR2 is YYDKDF (reference sequence). The CDR3 is 14 residues long. V lost 0 bases and J 0 bases, leaving 6 bases between the germline ends. The CDR3 coding sequence is TGTGCCACCAGCAGAGAAGGCGGCTCCTACGAGCAGTACTTC. Translating it yields CATSREGGSYEQYF. Full variable domain (rest looked up from reference TRBV15 and TRBJ2-7): DAMVIQNPRYQVTQFGKPVTLSCSQTLNHNVMYWYQQKSSQAPKLLFHYYDKDFNNEADTPDNFQSRRPNTSFCFLDIRSPGLGDTAMYLCATSREGGSYEQYFGPGTRLTVT.

V and J are TRBV6-6 and TRBJ2-7; TRBD2 agrees at 7 bases. The CDR3 is 16 residues long. V shed 0 bases, J shed 2 bases, and the junction held 7 bases outside the gene matches. CDR1 is MNHNY and CDR2 is SVGAGI in the germline V gene (reference sequence). The CDR3 loop reads CASSYSGGYGAYEQYF. The CDR3 DNA reads TGTGCCAGCAGTTACTCGGGAGGGTATGGGGCCTACGAGCAGTACTTC.

J is TRBJ1-1 and V is TRBV4-2; TRBD1 might be the D (6 bases). This CDR3 region has 19 residues. In germline, CDR1 is LGHNA, CDR2 YNFKEQ. The V gene lost 0 bases and the J gene lost 0 bases, with 20 bases spanning the gap. The CDR3 protein is CASSQDILGQRLLNTEAFF. The CDR3 coding sequence is TGTGCCAGCAGCCAAGATATTCTTGGACAGCGGCTCCTGAACACTGAAGCTTTCTTT.

The CDR3 here is CASSLVRGHRGETQYF. CDR3 DNA sequence: TGTGCCAGCAGCTTAGTAAGGGGACATAGGGGGGAGACCCAGTACTTC. This chain joins TRBV11-2 and TRBJ2-5, with a weak D call TRBD1 (6 bases). The CDR3 has 16 residues. The germline V gene has CDR1 SGHAT and CDR2 FQNNGV. Between the trimmed V and J ends, which lost 1 base and 5 bases, there was a span of 17 bases. The entire variable domain, with the rest obtained from reference TRBV11-2 and TRBJ2-5, is as follows: EAGVAQSPRYKIIEKRQSVAFWCNPISGHATLYWYQQILGQGPKLLIQFQNNGVVDDSQLPKDRFSAERLKGVDSTLKIQPAKLEDSAVYLCASSLVRGHRGETQYFGPGTRLLVL.

The genes are TRBV19 and TRBJ1-5; D is perhaps TRBD1 (6 bases). The CDR3 covers 15 residues. With 4 bases removed from V and 5 bases from J, the gap between germline ends came to 15 bases. Per germline, CDR1 LNHDA and CDR2 SQIVND (reference sequence). The CDR3 DNA is TGTGCCAGTAGTAGGGGGCGGGGGACCCATCAGCCCCAGCATTTT. This encodes CASSRGRGTHQPQHF.

The chain employs TRBV6-1 and TRBJ1-6; D not certain. The CDR3 runs 13 residues. Germline loops: CDR1 MNHNS, CDR2 SASEGT. Deletions cut 8 bases from V and 7 bases from J, with 12 bases between. The CDR3 bases are TGTGCCAGCGGGCAGGCGGGGAATTCACCCCTCCACTTT. Translating gives CASGQAGNSPLHF.